This T cell receptor (beta chain) was recorded in a study of cytomegalovirus exposure and HLA in healthy donors. Turning to the study itself: Roughly 180 million T cells yielded 90 million to 130 million unique TCR beta sequences, as an earlier analysis found.

Each donor was nominally healthy when sampled (though unrecorded immune exposures were likely). Vbeta (60) and Jbeta (13) primers were used in the PCR. Only in-frame clones appear in the TCRdb table, and some are missing; sequencing was by immunoSEQ multiplex PCR. The table shows more than 100,000 clones, with about 74% occurring only once. The V gene lost 4 bases and the J gene lost 1 base, with 9 bases spanning the gap. From germline, CDR1 is SEHNR and CDR2 FQNEAQ (reference sequence). The CDR3 is 14 amino acids. Material for sequencing was PBMCs. The chain recombines TRBV7-9 with TRBJ2-3; tentatively, D is TRBD1 (7 bases). The TCR comes from a woman between 40 and 55 years old in good health and CMV-seropositive. CDR3 bases: TGTGCCAGCAGCTCCAGGGGGGGCACAGATACGCAGTATTTT. Amino acid sequence: CASSSRGGTDTQYF.